The source of this T cell receptor beta chain is a study of OX40 agonist ivuxolimab in advanced cancers. Study as a whole: In three patients, partial responses were observed, one with hepatocellular carcinoma and two with cutaneous melanoma.

Patients were excluded for autoimmune disease history or systemic immunosuppression. Of note for this clone: Its target is unknown.

V lost 5 bases and J 1 base, leaving 18 bases between the germline ends. The CDR3 runs 16 residues. Germline loops: CDR1 MNHEY, CDR2 SMNVEV (reference sequence). Clones were read by immunoSEQ multiplex PCR, and TCRdb kept only the in-frame ones, dropping some. The table records about 36,000 clones, more than 60% of them present only once. Study-wide findings and caveats: On average, a greater number of expanded clones characterised CD8+ T cells relative to CD4+.

This chain joins TRBV27 and TRBJ2-7, with D perhaps given as TRBD1 or TRBD2 (6 bases each). This sequence originates from an adult with an advanced solid tumor such as melanoma, head and neck, liver or kidney cancer. The sequences come from CD4+ or CD8+ T cells sorted from blood, collected in a trial of the OX40 agonist ivuxolimab. The CDR3 protein is CASSPSRGAWSYEQYF. The CDR3 nucleotides are TGTGCCAGCAGTCCATCAAGGGGGGCTTGGTCCTACGAGCAGTACTTC.